This T cell receptor beta chain was found in a study of glioma-infiltrating T cells. This CDR3 region has 17 residues. Deletions cut 3 bases from V and 3 bases from J, with 20 bases between. Germline loops: CDR1 LNHDA, CDR2 SQIVND (reference sequence). Using RNA template, CDR3s of TCR alpha and beta were amplified with iRepertoire arm-PCR. TCRdb independently ran MiXCR on the multiplex PCR reads; one entry per CDR3 protein. The data contain about 400,000 distinct CDR3 sequences, more than 35% of them seen just once; the ten biggest clones take up around 12%. The table lists this clonotype with a count of one.

The chain combines TRBV19 with TRBJ1-1; possibly TRBD1 for D (5 bases). The material sequenced was glioma tissue, nonneoplastic brain tissue, or PBMCs (not recorded which). The receptor comes from a human donor with low-grade glioma or glioblastoma, undergoing nonglioma brain surgery, or in good health (not recorded which). The CDR3 DNA is TGTGCCAGTAGTATGCCCCGGGGGTCAAGTACTTACACTGAAGCTTTCTTT. Translating gives CASSMPRGSSTYTEAFF.